The 25 T cell receptor beta chains below were found in one sample sequenced in a study of cytomegalovirus exposure and HLA in healthy donors. Use of 60 Vbeta and 13 Jbeta primers characterized the PCR. Data came from immunoSEQ multiplex PCR; TCRdb stores just in-frame clones and leaves some out. Of 100,000 to 150,000 clones in the sample, over 80% were seen once. The sample comprised PBMCs. These receptor sequences come from a boy aged 5-17 years in good health and CMV-seronegative.

The gene calls are TRBV11-1 and TRBJ2-7; tentative D call: TRBD1 (6 bases). This CDR3 spans 14 amino acids. The germline gives CDR1 SGHAT, CDR2 FQDESV (reference sequence). V lost 2 bases and J 5 bases, leaving 13 bases between the germline ends. CDR3 protein: CASSLQGSRDEQYF. The CDR3, as DNA: TGTGCCAGCAGCTTACAGGGGTCTCGGGACGAGCAGTACTTC.

The chain is built from TRBV30 and TRBJ1-2; TRBD1 agrees at 8 bases. The CDR3 loop spans 17 amino acids. J lost 3 bases, V lost 4 bases, and 16 bases had no gene match. Germline CDR1 GTSNPN, CDR2 SVGIG (reference sequence). In DNA, the CDR3 is TGTGCCTGGATGAGCCCCCGGACAGGGAAAAAGTACTATGGCTACACCTTC. Protein product: CAWMSPRTGKKYYGYTF.

CDR3 residues: CASSHPPVGGTSYNEQFF. Written as DNA, the CDR3 is TGCGCCAGCAGCCACCCCCCTGTCGGGGGGACCTCCTACAATGAGCAGTTCTTC. J is TRBJ2-1 and V is TRBV4-1; 7 bases are a match to TRBD2. Trimming removed 3 bases from V and 0 bases from J; junction bases left unmatched: 11. This CDR3 has 18 amino acids. Germline V gene lookup returns CDR1 MGHRA and CDR2 YSYEKL.

As DNA, the CDR3 is TGTGCCAGTAGTTTTGGACAGGGAGGCTATGGCTACACCTTC. Its protein product is CASSFGQGGYGYTF. The rearrangement joins TRBV19 to TRBJ1-2, with 8 nucleotides matching TRBD1. The CDR3 contains 14 residues. Unmatched junction bases numbered 6, after V lost 5 bases and J lost 4 bases. Germline CDR1 and CDR2: LNHDA and SQIVND (reference sequence).

This sequence joins TRBV7-9 and TRBJ2-1; 14 bases agree with TRBD2. V was pared by 5 bases and J by 2 bases, with 11 bases of the junction left unmatched. Germline-derived CDR1 and CDR2 are SEHNR and FQNEAQ (reference sequence). The length of the CDR3 is 19 residues. CDR3: CASSQTGTSGSFPYNEQFF. The CDR3 nucleotides read TGTGCCAGCAGCCAGACCGGGACTAGCGGGAGTTTTCCCTACAATGAGCAGTTCTTC.

This clone was picked up a small number of times. The rearrangement uses TRBV29-1 and TRBJ2-3; D is unresolved. The V gene lost 5 bases and the J gene lost 0 bases, with 9 bases spanning the gap. CDR1 is SQVTM, CDR2 ANQGSEA, per germline. The CDR3 totals 13 residues. The CDR3 loop is CSVNAYSTDTQYF. CDR3 nucleotide sequence: TGCAGCGTTAACGCCTACAGCACAGATACGCAGTATTTT.

The gene calls are TRBV2 and TRBJ2-1; 10 positions agree with TRBD2. From germline, CDR1 is SNHLY and CDR2 FYNNEI. This CDR3 contains 17 residues. The V and J ends lost 0 bases and 3 bases, in that order; junction bases with no gene match: 5. CDR3: CASSEARLAGVYNEQFF. CDR3 in DNA: TGTGCCAGCAGTGAAGCGAGGCTAGCGGGGGTCTACAATGAGCAGTTCTTC.

The gene calls are TRBV7-9 and TRBJ2-7; weak D call: TRBD1 (6 bases). This CDR3 contains 12 residues. Trimming removed 6 bases from V and 4 bases from J, with 10 bases in between. Germline CDR1 reads SEHNR; CDR2 reads FQNEAQ (reference sequence). CDR3 sequence: CASSHGQYEQYF. CDR3 nucleotides: TGTGCCAGCAGTCATGGACAGTACGAGCAGTACTTC.

The V and J genes are TRBV2 and TRBJ1-5, with unresolved D. CDR3 length: 13 amino acids. The germline gives CDR1 SNHLY, CDR2 FYNNEI. V was clipped by 3 bases and J by 6 bases, with 9 bases between them. The CDR3 nucleotides are TGTGCCAGCAGTGACGAGCGAGGTCAGCCCCAGCATTTT. Translation gives CASSDERGQPQHF.

The CDR3, as DNA: TGTGCCTGGAGTGTGGACAGGGGGCCTTCACCCCTCCACTTT. Its translation is CAWSVDRGPSPLHF. The rearrangement joins TRBV30 to TRBJ1-6; 11 bases match TRBD1. The length of the CDR3 is 14 residues. CDR1 GTSNPN and CDR2 SVGIG come from the germline V gene (reference sequence). V trimming: 0 bases; J trimming: 9 bases; junction bases outside the gene matches: 1.

The rearrangement joins TRBV4-1 to TRBJ2-7; 8 bases align to TRBD2. V was pared by 1 base and J by 0 bases, with 5 bases of the junction left unmatched. Germline V gene data show CDR1 as MGHRA and CDR2 as YSYEKL. The CDR3 is made up of 16 amino acids. The CDR3 loop is CASSQVASGHSYEQYF. For the CDR3, the DNA is TGCGCCAGCAGCCAAGTCGCTAGCGGGCACTCCTACGAGCAGTACTTC.

J is TRBJ1-6 and V is TRBV5-6, with D possibly being TRBD1 (5 bases). In germline, CDR1 is SGHDT, CDR2 YYEEEE. Trimming removed 1 base at V and 2 bases at J, with 10 bases between. The CDR3 has 16 amino acids. In DNA form, the CDR3 reads TGTGCCAGCAGCTTGTCAAGGGGCGCCTATAATTCACCCCTCCACTTT. It specifies CASSLSRGAYNSPLHF.

The chain carries TRBV5-4 and TRBJ2-1; D unclear. The germline V gene has CDR1 SGHNT and CDR2 YYREEE (reference sequence). Trimming shortened V by 9 bases and J by 0 bases, and 10 bases separated the two germline ends. The CDR3 length is 13 residues. The CDR3 region has the DNA TGTGCCACGAGGCCGAGCTCCTACAATGAGCAGTTCTTC. It specifies CATRPSSYNEQFF.

V gene TRBV5-4 combines with J gene TRBJ1-1; D gene uncertain. The germline gives CDR1 SGHNT, CDR2 YYREEE (reference sequence). The germline V and J ends were trimmed by 0 bases and 6 bases, with 18 bases remaining between them. CDR3 length: 16 amino acids. This CDR3 reads CASSLGWSGSLAEAFF. CDR3 DNA: TGTGCCAGCAGCTTGGGATGGTCAGGCTCGCTCGCTGAAGCTTTCTTT. Filled out from reference TRBV5-4 and TRBJ1-1, the complete variable domain reads ETGVTQSPTHLIKTRGQQVTLRCSSQSGHNTVSWYQQALGQGPQFIFQYYREEENGRGNFPPRFSGLQFPNYSSELNVNALELDDSALYLCASSLGWSGSLAEAFFGQGTRLTVV.

V is TRBV2 and J is TRBJ2-1, with no clear D. The germline V gene encodes CDR1 SNHLY and CDR2 FYNNEI. The germline V and J ends were trimmed by 6 bases and 7 bases, with 10 bases remaining between them. The length of the CDR3 is 12 residues. CDR3 in amino acids: CASSRLVNEQFF. The CDR3 coding sequence is TGTGCCAGCAGCCGGCTAGTAAATGAGCAGTTCTTC.

V is TRBV27 and J is TRBJ1-4; the match to TRBD1 covers 9 bases. CDR3 size: 15 residues. The V gene's germline CDR1 is MNHEY and CDR2 SMNVEV (reference sequence). The junction had 6 bases not matched to a gene; V was cut back by 4 bases and J by 6 bases. The CDR3: CASSSSWTGDEKLFF. Here the CDR3 DNA reads TGTGCCAGCAGTTCCTCCTGGACAGGGGATGAAAAACTGTTTTTT.

This chain joins TRBV30 and TRBJ1-1; D possibly corresponds to TRBD1 (5 bases). The CDR3 runs 12 residues. Germline loops: CDR1 GTSNPN, CDR2 SVGIG (reference sequence). CDR3 loop: CALEFGANEAFF. The DNA of the CDR3 is TGTGCTCTTGAATTTGGGGCCAATGAAGCTTTCTTT. The full variable domain, in which reference TRBV30 and TRBJ1-1 provide the parts outside the CDR3, is SQTIHQWPATLVQPVGSPLSLECTVEGTSNPNLYWYRQAAGRGLQLLFYSVGIGQISSEVPQNLSASRPQDRQFILSSKKLLLSDSGFYLCALEFGANEAFFGQGTRLTVV.

This rearrangement joins TRBV27 to TRBJ2-1; D perhaps matches TRBD2 (6 bases). CDR3 size: 14 residues. Germline values: CDR1 MNHEY, CDR2 SMNVEV (reference sequence). V was pared by 7 bases and J by 0 bases, with 10 bases between. For the CDR3, the DNA is TGTGCCAGCACCGGGAGAGGCTCCTACAATGAGCAGTTCTTC. Translated: CASTGRGSYNEQFF.

The chain carries TRBV19 and TRBJ2-7; TRBD1 aligns across 7 bases. Per the germline V gene, CDR1 is LNHDA and CDR2 is SQIVND (reference sequence). This CDR3 contains 14 residues. With V trimmed by 2 bases and J by 3 bases, 4 bases remained unmatched. CDR3 DNA sequence: TGTGCCAGTAGTATAAGTAGGGGGCTCTACGAGCAGTACTTC. This sequence encodes CASSISRGLYEQYF.

The rearrangement uses TRBV10-3 and TRBJ1-1; no clear D. V shed 4 bases and J shed 8 bases, with 14 bases lying between them. In germline, CDR1 is ENHRY, CDR2 SYGVKD. The CDR3 sequence is 13 residues long. As DNA, the CDR3 is TGTGCCATCAGTGCTGAGGCGGCGGAGGAAGCTTTCTTT. This translates into CAISAEAAEEAFF.

CDR3 DNA: TGTGCCAGTAGTCCGGAGACTCGAGAGACCCAGTACTTC. Encoded protein: CASSPETRETQYF. The V and J genes are TRBV19 and TRBJ2-5, with no clear D. This CDR3 comprises 13 residues. V lost 5 bases and J 4 bases, leaving 11 bases between the germline ends. CDR1 and CDR2 from the germline V gene are LNHDA and SQIVND (reference sequence).

CDR3 nucleotides: TGTGCCAGCAGCTTAGAAGCGGGAGTGAAGAGGTCCGAGCAGTACTTC. This translates into CASSLEAGVKRSEQYF. The V call is TRBV5-6, the J call TRBJ2-7, with 8 positions matching TRBD2. CDR3 length: 16 amino acids. Trimming removed 2 bases from V and 6 bases from J; junction bases left unmatched: 13. Per the germline V gene, CDR1 is SGHDT and CDR2 is YYEEEE. The entire variable domain, with the rest obtained from reference TRBV5-6 and TRBJ2-7, is as follows: DAGVTQSPTHLIKTRGQQVTLRCSPKSGHDTVSWYQQALGQGPQFIFQYYEEEERQRGNFPDRFSGHQFPNYSSELNVNALLLGDSALYLCASSLEAGVKRSEQYFGPGTRLTVT.

J is TRBJ2-1 and V is TRBV14, with D tentatively TRBD2 (6 bases). The CDR3 loop spans 13 amino acids. CDR1 and CDR2 (germline): SGHDN, FVKESK. Trimming removed 4 bases at V and 8 bases at J, with 12 bases between. The chain's CDR3 is CASSPGTGDEQFF. CDR3 sequence (DNA): TGTGCCAGCAGCCCCGGGACTGGCGATGAGCAGTTCTTC.

The V call is TRBV4-1, the J call TRBJ2-1; D might be TRBD2 (6 bases). In germline, CDR1 is MGHRA, CDR2 YSYEKL. This CDR3 region has 14 residues. V was trimmed by 0 bases and J by 10 bases, leaving 13 bases between them. The CDR3 DNA is TGCGCCAGCAGCCAAGAATCCGCCGGGGGAGAGCAGTTCTTC. This sequence encodes CASSQESAGGEQFF.

This chain links TRBV10-3 with TRBJ2-3, with D perhaps TRBD2 (7 bases). The V gene lost 7 bases and the J gene lost 5 bases, with 19 bases spanning the gap. The CDR3 consists of 15 residues. Germline V gives CDR1 ENHRY, CDR2 SYGVKD. The chain's CDR3 is CAIKGGAGYGDTQYF. The CDR3 region has the DNA TGTGCCATCAAAGGGGGGGCGGGTTATGGAGATACGCAGTATTTT.